This TCR beta chain was sequenced during a study of blood T cell repertoires in COVID-19. Overall study context: Samples came from the United States, Italy and Spain, spanning acute and convalescent COVID-19. T cells, B-cell-depleted T cells, or PBMCs supplied cDNA or gDNA.

The table lists this clone with a count of one. The ends were cut back, 5 bases at V and 0 bases at J, with 13 bases in the middle. Germline V gene data show CDR1 as MNHEY and CDR2 as SVGEGT. The CDR3 runs to 15 residues. Seattle's enrolled individuals joined amid active infection and were then monitored longitudinally. As processed by the authors: Amplification of reference gene primers provided the estimated nucleated cell counts. Clones were sequenced by immunoSEQ multiplex PCR, and TCRdb holds only the in-frame ones, with some missing. That table is the source of V, J and clone size, and D and trimming were worked out from the DNA. The data contain fewer than 350,000 clones, 65% to 90% of them singletons.

The sample was peripheral blood. The V gene is TRBV6-2 or TRBV6-3, the J gene TRBJ1-1; D not resolved. The clonotype comes from a woman between 65 and 79 years old with COVID-19, enrolled during active disease. CDR3 loop: CASSRVESLNTEAFF. In nucleotides, the CDR3 is TGTGCCAGCAGTCGGGTAGAAAGCTTGAACACTGAAGCTTTCTTT.